Listed here are 13 T cell receptor beta chains from one sample, sequenced in a study of blood T cell repertoires in COVID-19. TCRdb keeps only in-frame clones here, not all; method: immunoSEQ multiplex PCR. Among over 200,000 clones listed, about 90% were seen once. The sequenced material came from PBMCs or T cells enriched from blood (not recorded which). These receptors were obtained from a man aged 30-40 years who had recovered from COVID-19.

This clone has only one observation. The chain uses TRBV10-1 and TRBJ1-4; tentatively, D is TRBD1 (5 bases). Trimming shortened V by 0 bases and J by 8 bases, and 22 bases separated the two germline ends. This CDR3 spans 18 amino acids. The V gene's germline CDR1 is WNHNN and CDR2 SYGVQD (reference sequence). CDR3 DNA: TGCGCCAGCAGTGAGTCTACAGGTCGGCGGGGAGTTATAGAAAAACTGTTTTTT. Translating it yields CASSESTGRRGVIEKLFF.

The J gene is TRBJ1-4, the V gene TRBV30, with 10 bases that match TRBD1. V shed 2 bases, J shed 7 bases, and the junction held 4 bases outside the gene matches. The V gene's germline CDR1 is GTSNPN and CDR2 SVGIG (reference sequence). CDR3 length equals 14 residues. The DNA for the CDR3 is TGTGCCTGGAGTCGGACAGGGGGTCGTGAAAAACTGTTTTTT. Its protein product is CAWSRTGGREKLFF.

The rearrangement joins TRBV6-5 to TRBJ1-2; D gene unclear. Germline V gives CDR1 MNHEY, CDR2 SVGAGI. V was cut by 0 bases and J by 4 bases, with 9 bases left in between. The CDR3 sequence is 14 residues long. DNA of the CDR3: TGTGCCAGCAGTTACTCTTATAGAAGCTATGGCTACACCTTC. Protein: CASSYSYRSYGYTF.

The V and J genes are TRBV7-6 and TRBJ1-2; a weak D match, TRBD1 (5 bases). Between the trimmed V and J ends, which lost 0 bases and 5 bases, there was a span of 19 bases. CDR3 size: 17 residues. The germline CDR1 and CDR2 sequences are SGHVS and FNYEAQ. The CDR3 protein is CASSLALDPRQLYGYTF. The CDR3 region has the DNA TGTGCCAGCAGCTTAGCGCTTGACCCTAGACAGCTGTATGGCTACACCTTC.

The V and J genes are TRBV30 and TRBJ1-1, with 9 bases lining up with TRBD1. Germline V lookup: CDR1 GTSNPN, CDR2 SVGIG (reference sequence). There are 12 residues in the CDR3. With 3 bases clipped from V and 6 bases from J, the junction kept 2 bases outside the gene matches. This CDR3 is CAWSRDRAEAFF. The CDR3 bases are TGTGCCTGGAGCCGGGACAGGGCTGAAGCTTTCTTT. The full variable domain, in which reference TRBV30 and TRBJ1-1 provide the parts outside the CDR3, is SQTIHQWPATLVQPVGSPLSLECTVEGTSNPNLYWYRQAAGRGLQLLFYSVGIGQISSEVPQNLSASRPQDRQFILSSKKLLLSDSGFYLCAWSRDRAEAFFGQGTRLTVV.

V is TRBV11-2 and J is TRBJ1-1; D is uncertain. Germline CDR1 reads SGHAT; CDR2 reads FQNNGV. V was trimmed by 3 bases and J by 8 bases, leaving 10 bases between them. The CDR3 loop spans 12 amino acids. CDR3 region: CASSFDREEAFF. Here the CDR3 DNA reads TGTGCCAGCAGCTTTGATAGGGAGGAAGCTTTCTTT. Full variable domain (remainder filled in from reference TRBV11-2 and TRBJ1-1): EAGVAQSPRYKIIEKRQSVAFWCNPISGHATLYWYQQILGQGPKLLIQFQNNGVVDDSQLPKDRFSAERLKGVDSTLKIQPAKLEDSAVYLCASSFDREEAFFGQGTRLTVV.

This chain connects TRBV5-1 to TRBJ2-3; 12 bases align to TRBD2. Germline CDR1 is SGHRS and CDR2 is YFSETQ. There are 16 residues in the CDR3. The V gene end was trimmed by 4 bases and the J gene end by 4 bases; junction bases not matched to a gene: 7. CDR3: CASSETSGSISDTQYF. In DNA form, the CDR3 reads TGCGCCAGCAGCGAGACTAGCGGGAGTATATCAGATACGCAGTATTTT.

The genes are TRBV4-3 and TRBJ2-3, with a tentative D call TRBD2 (7 bases). Germline V gives CDR1 LGHNA, CDR2 YSLEER. The CDR3 has 16 amino acids. Trimming cost V 1 base and J 2 bases, with 13 bases left between them. CDR3 sequence: CASSQGPGGPTDTQYF. As DNA, the CDR3 is TGCGCCAGCAGCCAAGGTCCCGGGGGGCCCACAGATACGCAGTATTTT.

This chain uses TRBV7-6 with TRBJ2-3; weak D call: TRBD2 (5 bases). The CDR3 spans 16 residues. In germline, CDR1 is SGHVS, CDR2 FNYEAQ. V was trimmed by 2 bases and J by 3 bases, leaving 15 bases between them. The CDR3 here is CASSLRRARGTDTQYF. Written as DNA, the CDR3 is TGTGCCAGCAGCTTACGTCGGGCTAGAGGGACAGATACGCAGTATTTT.

V usage is TRBV28 and J usage is TRBJ2-7; 9 nucleotides line up with TRBD2. The V segment lost 3 bases and the J segment 4 bases; nucleotides outside the gene matches: 10. Germline assignment: CDR1 MDHEN and CDR2 SYDVKM. This CDR3 is 16 amino acids long. The CDR3 loop reads CASSFLASGARYEQYF. CDR3 in DNA: TGTGCCAGCAGTTTTTTAGCTAGCGGGGCGAGGTACGAGCAGTACTTC.

The V and J genes are TRBV7-2 and TRBJ2-6, with D possibly TRBD1 on 6 matching bases. V was shortened by 7 bases and J by 0 bases, with 13 bases between the two germline ends. There are 16 residues in the CDR3. CDR1 is SGHTA, CDR2 FQGNSA, per germline. CDR3 residues: CASTRQVISGANVLTF. The CDR3 DNA sequence: TGTGCCAGCACTCGACAGGTTATCTCTGGGGCCAACGTCCTGACTTTC.

The gene calls are TRBV28 and TRBJ1-1; unclear D gene. The CDR3 extends over 12 amino acids. The V end was cut by 6 bases, the J end by 3 bases, with 8 bases between. Germline V gene sequence: CDR1 MDHEN, CDR2 SYDVKM. This CDR3 is CASSLQYTEAFF. The CDR3 nucleotides are TGTGCCAGCAGCCTCCAGTACACTGAAGCTTTCTTT.

The CDR3 sequence: CASSLGTGSDEQYF. CDR3 in DNA: TGCGCCAGCAGCTTAGGGACAGGTTCTGACGAGCAGTACTTC. J is TRBJ2-7 and V is TRBV5-1, with 8 bases lining up with TRBD1. The CDR3 covers 14 residues. Germline V gene sequence: CDR1 SGHRS, CDR2 YFSETQ. The trim removed 2 bases at V and 5 bases at J, leaving 6 bases unmatched.